In this sample, the clone carrying this T cell receptor (beta chain) turned up many times. Its antigen is as yet unknown. These data belong to a study of T cells after yellow fever vaccination. The V end was cut by 0 bases, the J end by 8 bases, with 5 bases between. The CDR3 totals 12 residues. Germline CDR1 reads ENHRY; CDR2 reads SYGVKD. TCRdb reprocessed the 5' RACE reads with MiXCR, giving one entry per CDR3 protein. The table lists 70,000 to 80,000 distinct CDR3 sequences, around 7.8% of them singletons. General observations from the study: Weaker in magnitude, the secondary response showed a faster peak on day 5 versus 15. Clones that expanded after primary vaccination mostly reappeared after the booster (96% CD4, 70% to 90% CD8). Shared CD4/CD8 clonotypes were a small share, likely from convergent recombination.

This TCR was sampled from a man between 18 and 29 years old who received the YFV17D yellow fever vaccine. The sample consisted of CD8+ T cells sorted from PBMCs, taken about 10 days after the first yellow fever vaccination. The chain combines TRBV10-3 with TRBJ2-1, with unresolved D. The CDR3 reads CAISESIYEQFF. The CDR3, as DNA: TGTGCCATCAGTGAGTCGATTTATGAGCAGTTCTTC.